The T cell receptor beta chain described here comes from a study of CD8 T cells in Susac syndrome. Roughly 0.45 to 1 ug RNA was reverse transcribed with random hexamers. The method of amplification for TCR beta CDR3 was immunoSEQ multiplex PCR, covering 54 Vbeta and 13 Jbeta. TCRdb called the immunoSEQ multiplex PCR reads again in MiXCR, with one record for every CDR3 protein. The table includes almost 450,000 distinct CDR3 sequences, around 85% detected once. With 3 bases clipped from V and 6 bases from J, the junction kept 10 bases outside the gene matches. CDR3 size: 15 residues. From germline, CDR1 is SQVTM and CDR2 ANQGSEA. Bulk CD8+ and CD4+ cells came from magnetic negative isolation; CD8+ TEMRA by FACS.

The material sequenced was CD8+ T cells from PBMCs. This receptor was identified in a human donor with multiple sclerosis. The chain has TRBV29-1 and TRBJ2-3; 9 nucleotides line up with TRBD2. The CDR3: CSVEDWREGQDTQYF. The CDR3 DNA reads as TGCAGCGTTGAGGACTGGCGGGAGGGCCAGGATACGCAGTATTTT.